These 21 T cell receptor beta chains came from one sample sequenced in a study of blood T cell repertoires in COVID-19. Sequencing was performed with immunoSEQ multiplex PCR; in TCRdb, only in-frame clones are kept and a portion is missing. The sample lists 100,000 to 150,000 clones, roughly four fifths seen once, with around 10% in the top ten. The sample was peripheral blood. These TCRs come from a human donor in a cohort sampled during active COVID-19.

The chain couples TRBV7-2 to TRBJ2-5; 10 bases agree with TRBD2. CDR3 length: 15 amino acids. From germline, CDR1 is SGHTA and CDR2 FQGNSA. Germline trimming cut 2 bases from V and 5 bases from J; bases unmatched to any gene: 5. CDR3 amino acids: CASSLSSGGHETQYF. The CDR3 nucleotides read TGTGCCAGCAGCTTATCTAGCGGGGGTCACGAGACCCAGTACTTC.

The V gene is TRBV28, the J gene TRBJ2-7; TRBD2 matches 8 bases. Germline CDR1 reads MDHEN; CDR2 reads SYDVKM. With 5 bases clipped from V and 7 bases from J, the junction kept 16 bases outside the gene matches. The CDR3 sequence is 16 residues long. The CDR3 loop reads CASSPGGSGALREQYF. CDR3 in DNA: TGTGCCAGCAGTCCGGGCGGTAGCGGGGCCCTTCGGGAGCAGTACTTC.

The count of this clone is one. This chain joins TRBV5-1 and TRBJ1-3; a weak D match, TRBD1 (6 bases). The CDR3 totals 16 residues. Germline V gene sequence: CDR1 SGHRS, CDR2 YFSETQ. With 2 bases removed from V and 2 bases from J, the gap between germline ends came to 14 bases. The CDR3 DNA is TGCGCCAGCAGCTTTACAGGGAACGATGCTGGAAACACCATATATTTT. It is translated as CASSFTGNDAGNTIYF.

This clone was observed a single time. The rearrangement links TRBV6-5 to TRBJ1-1, with a tentative D call TRBD1 (6 bases). V dropped 6 bases and J dropped 4 bases, with 12 bases sitting between them. The CDR3 extends over 13 amino acids. The V gene's germline CDR1 is MNHEY and CDR2 SVGAGI. CDR3 sequence: CASRGQSGTEAFF. Here the CDR3 DNA reads TGTGCCAGCAGAGGACAGTCCGGCACTGAAGCTTTCTTT.

The chain is built from TRBV7-9 and TRBJ2-6; D perhaps matches TRBD2 (6 bases). V lost 1 base and J lost 0, with 10 bases in between. The CDR3 has 17 residues. Germline V gene data show CDR1 as SEHNR and CDR2 as FQNEAQ (reference sequence). Here the CDR3 reads CASSLVQGLSGANVLTF. CDR3 nucleotide sequence: TGTGCCAGCAGCTTAGTGCAGGGACTCTCTGGGGCCAACGTCCTGACTTTC.

This chain joins TRBV7-8 and TRBJ2-7, with TRBD1 matching over 8 bases. The CDR3 runs 14 residues. J lost 1 base, V lost 6 bases, and 5 bases had no gene match. CDR1 is SGHVS, CDR2 FQNEAQ, per germline. The CDR3 is CASRTGTGSYEQYF. In nucleotides, the CDR3 is TGTGCCAGCAGGACCGGGACAGGATCCTACGAGCAGTACTTC.

The J gene is TRBJ2-3, the V gene TRBV29-1, with a weak D call TRBD1 (6 bases). Germline CDR1 reads SQVTM; CDR2 reads ANQGSEA. The CDR3 contains 16 residues. The ends were cut back, 3 bases at V and 1 base at J, with 17 bases in the middle. The CDR3 spells CSVDNVGDTGTDTQYF. For the CDR3, the DNA is TGCAGCGTTGATAATGTTGGGGACACCGGCACAGATACGCAGTATTTT.

The chain recombines TRBV19 with TRBJ2-5; maybe TRBD2 (5 bases). The CDR3 covers 13 residues. CDR1 LNHDA and CDR2 SQIVND come from the germline V gene (reference sequence). Between the trimmed V and J ends, which lost 5 bases and 0 bases, there was a span of 7 bases. Written as DNA, the CDR3 is TGTGCCAGTAGTTCACTAGACCAAGAGACCCAGTACTTC. Protein: CASSSLDQETQYF.

The chain is built from TRBV6-5 and TRBJ1-1, with a weak D call TRBD1 (5 bases). This CDR3 region has 14 residues. V lost 6 bases and J 0 bases, leaving 11 bases between the germline ends. Germline V gene sequence: CDR1 MNHEY, CDR2 SVGAGI. The DNA for the CDR3 is TGTGCCAGCAGCCCCTCAGGGATGAACACTGAAGCTTTCTTT. This gives the protein CASSPSGMNTEAFF.

The genes are TRBV19 and TRBJ2-1; 8 nucleotides match TRBD1. The CDR3 length is 17 residues. Germline assignment: CDR1 LNHDA and CDR2 SQIVND (reference sequence). V gave up 5 bases and J gave up 6 bases; unmatched junction bases: 15. CDR3 sequence: CASSSLLGQASGNEQFF. DNA for the CDR3: TGTGCCAGTAGTTCCTTATTGGGACAGGCGAGCGGCAATGAGCAGTTCTTC.

This rearrangement joins TRBV7-2 to TRBJ2-1, with 8 bases aligning to TRBD2. CDR3 length equals 15 residues. The V gene's germline CDR1 is SGHTA and CDR2 FQGNSA. The J segment lost 7 bases and the V segment lost 5 bases, leaving 10 bases of the junction unmatched. CDR3 protein: CASSRGGTSRNEQFF. DNA of the CDR3: TGTGCCAGCAGCCGGGGGGGGACATCCAGAAATGAGCAGTTCTTC.

This sequence joins TRBV4-3 and TRBJ2-3, with D maybe TRBD1 (6 bases). V was pared by 0 bases and J by 2 bases, with 18 bases between. CDR3 length: 18 residues. Germline values: CDR1 LGHNA, CDR2 YSLEER. CDR3 nucleotides: TGCGCCAGCAGCCAAGATCCCCGGACAGTGCAACACACAGATACGCAGTATTTT. The encoded protein is CASSQDPRTVQHTDTQYF.

This clone was seen a handful of times. The chain recombines TRBV24-1 with TRBJ1-6, with 9 bases that match TRBD1. Trimming at V came to 3 bases and at J to 7 bases, leaving 6 bases not matched to a gene. This CDR3 spans 16 amino acids. Germline V gene lookup returns CDR1 KGHDR and CDR2 SFDVKD. This CDR3 is CATSDPGQGKNSPLHF. The CDR3 DNA reads TGTGCCACCAGTGATCCGGGACAGGGTAAGAATTCACCCCTCCACTTT.

V and J are TRBV15 and TRBJ2-3; D is possibly TRBD1 (6 bases). There are 14 residues in the CDR3. Trimming took off 0 bases at V and 3 bases at J, with 7 bases between the two ends. CDR1 LNHNV and CDR2 YYDKDF come from the germline V gene (reference sequence). CDR3 residues: CATSRDRGTDTQYF. As DNA, the CDR3 is TGTGCCACCAGCAGAGACAGGGGAACAGATACGCAGTATTTT.

The chain uses TRBV9 and TRBJ2-6; the D gene is possibly TRBD2 (5 bases). The CDR3 is 16 amino acids. CDR1 SGDLS and CDR2 YYNGEE come from the germline V gene. V was pared by 0 bases and J by 0 bases, with 7 bases between. The chain's CDR3 is CASSVVEGSGANVLTF. The CDR3 region has the DNA TGTGCCAGCAGCGTAGTAGAGGGCTCTGGGGCCAACGTCCTGACTTTC.

J is TRBJ2-7 and V is TRBV5-8, with a tentative D call TRBD1 (6 bases). Germline V gene lookup returns CDR1 SGHTS and CDR2 YDEGEE. The CDR3 runs 13 residues. Deletions cut 4 bases from V and 4 bases from J, with 12 bases between. The CDR3 region has the DNA TGTGCCAGCAGCCTGACAGGCGGATACGAGCAGTACTTC. Protein: CASSLTGGYEQYF.

The V and J genes are TRBV2 and TRBJ1-3; D is unresolved. From germline, CDR1 is SNHLY and CDR2 FYNNEI. Between the trimmed V and J ends, which lost 4 bases and 1 base, there was a span of 20 bases. The CDR3 has 18 residues. CDR3 protein: CASSVHGRREWSGNTIYF. CDR3 in DNA: TGTGCCAGCAGTGTACACGGTCGGAGGGAATGGTCTGGAAACACCATATATTTT.

The V and J genes are TRBV5-1 and TRBJ2-7, with 9 bases lining up with TRBD1. The germline V gene encodes CDR1 SGHRS and CDR2 YFSETQ. The CDR3 has 16 residues. V was clipped by 0 bases and J by 0 bases; unmatched bases: 4. The CDR3 here is CASSLVDRGGSYEQYF. CDR3 DNA: TGCGCCAGCAGCTTGGTTGACAGGGGGGGCTCCTACGAGCAGTACTTC.

The V call is TRBV11-1, the J call TRBJ1-2; D remains unclear. The CDR3 consists of 13 residues. Trimming removed 4 bases at V and 2 bases at J, with 8 bases between. Per the germline V gene, CDR1 is SGHAT and CDR2 is FQDESV (reference sequence). The CDR3 sequence: CASSSDSNYGYTF. Written as DNA, the CDR3 is TGTGCCAGCAGCTCAGACTCGAACTATGGCTACACCTTC.

The V call is TRBV7-2, the J call TRBJ2-5; TRBD2 matches at 7 bases. Per the germline V gene, CDR1 is SGHTA and CDR2 is FQGNSA. V was pared by 4 bases and J by 2 bases, with 1 base of the junction left unmatched. The CDR3 length is 13 residues. The CDR3 protein is CASSWGLQETQYF. The CDR3 DNA is TGTGCCAGCAGCTGGGGACTACAAGAGACCCAGTACTTC.

The V call is TRBV2, the J call TRBJ1-2; D is undetermined. Trimming removed 6 bases at V and 4 bases at J, with 12 bases between. The CDR3 is 13 residues long. Germline assignment: CDR1 SNHLY and CDR2 FYNNEI. This CDR3 reads CASRAGFLYGYTF. The CDR3 DNA reads as TGTGCCAGCAGAGCCGGGTTTCTCTATGGCTACACCTTC.